This T cell receptor (beta chain) was obtained from a study of T cell responses to AZD1222 COVID-19 vaccine. General observations from the study: Samples come after the peak T cell response, not at day 14. Just a handful of people given AZD1222 tested seropositive at baseline. The donor group comprised mostly white British people and more females; the analysis possibly underestimated clonal diversity.

Remarks on this clone: Its specificity is unknown.

Some clones are missing from TCRdb's copy, which holds only in-frame ones; the method was immunoSEQ multiplex PCR. The table records under 200,000 clones, roughly nine tenths of them present only once. Germline values: CDR1 ENHRY, CDR2 SYGVKD. The CDR3 consists of 14 residues. V lost 6 bases and J lost 4, with 15 bases in between. The receptor's source is an adult in good health. The rearrangement uses TRBV10-3 and TRBJ1-1; D is unresolved. This sample comprised peripheral blood, obtained on day 0 of AZD1222 vaccination. As DNA, the CDR3 is TGTGCCATCAGAGCCCGTGAGGGTAGCACTGAAGCTTTCTTT. This translates into CAIRAREGSTEAFF.